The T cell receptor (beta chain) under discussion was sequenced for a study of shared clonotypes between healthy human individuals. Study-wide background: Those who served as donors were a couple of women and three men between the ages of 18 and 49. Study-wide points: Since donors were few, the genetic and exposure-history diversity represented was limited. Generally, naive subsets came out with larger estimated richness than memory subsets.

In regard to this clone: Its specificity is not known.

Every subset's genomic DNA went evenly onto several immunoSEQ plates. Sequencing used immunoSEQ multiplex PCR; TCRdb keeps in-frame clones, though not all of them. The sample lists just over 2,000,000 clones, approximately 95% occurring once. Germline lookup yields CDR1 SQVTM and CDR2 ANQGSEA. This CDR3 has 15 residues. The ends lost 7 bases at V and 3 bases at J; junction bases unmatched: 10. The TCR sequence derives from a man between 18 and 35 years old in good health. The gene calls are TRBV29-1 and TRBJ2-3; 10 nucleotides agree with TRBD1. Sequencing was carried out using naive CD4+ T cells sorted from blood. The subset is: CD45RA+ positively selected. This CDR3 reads CSANRQGALTDTQYF. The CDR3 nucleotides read TGCAGCGCAAATCGACAGGGGGCCTTAACAGATACGCAGTATTTT.